The 32 T cell receptor beta chains below all came from one sample that was sequenced in a study of identical twins. Each CDR3 protein is one row after TCRdb ran MiXCR on the 5' RACE reads. The table records hundreds of thousands of distinct CDR3 sequences, about 12% of them present only once. These same records also appear under a second study, on yellow fever vaccine responses in identical twins.

Source material: PBMCs. Receptors originate from a woman between 18 and 29 years old in good health.

This chain joins TRBV21-1 and TRBJ2-1; TRBD1, the table's D call, was not compared with the DNA. TRBV21-1 is described as a pseudogene. The CDR3 length is 20 residues. CDR3 residues: CASHLSSGTGPRGSYNEQFF. CDR3 bases: TGTGCCAGTCACCTCAGCTCCGGGACAGGACCCAGGGGCTCCTACAATGAGCAGTTCTTC.

The chain combines TRBV28 with TRBJ2-7; 7 bases fit TRBD1. The V gene end was trimmed by 6 bases and the J gene end by 0 bases; junction bases not matched to a gene: 5. Germline CDR1 is MDHEN and CDR2 is SYDVKM. The CDR3 extends over 14 amino acids. In DNA, the CDR3 is TGTGCCAGCAGGTCGACAGGGCGCTCCTACGAGCAGTACGTC. This gives the protein CASRSTGRSYEQYV.

In this sample, this clonotype turned up once. The genes are TRBV20-1 and TRBJ2-3; 10 positions match TRBD2. V gave up 0 bases and J gave up 7 bases; unmatched junction bases: 16. Germline assignment: CDR1 DFQATT and CDR2 SNEGSKA (reference sequence). The CDR3 contains 18 residues. In DNA, the CDR3 is TGCAGTGCTAGAGATGGGACAACTCAGCGGGGGGGTTCCTATACGCAGTATTTT. It translates to CSARDGTTQRGGSYTQYF.

J is TRBJ2-1 and V is TRBV11-1; 7 nucleotides agree with TRBD2. The V gene's germline CDR1 is SGHAT and CDR2 FQDESV (reference sequence). Trimming took 1 base from V and 6 from J; bases not matched to a gene: 15. CDR3 length equals 18 residues. Here the CDR3 reads CASSLVVSFGTIVNEQFF. The CDR3 DNA reads TGTGCCAGCAGCTTAGTCGTTAGTTTTGGGACTATAGTCAATGAGCAGTTCTTC.

The chain joins TRBV2 to TRBJ1-1, with TRBD1 identical over 7 bases. CDR3 length equals 15 residues. V was pared by 7 bases and J by 5 bases, with 13 bases of the junction left unmatched. Germline V gene lookup returns CDR1 SNHLY and CDR2 FYNNEI. CDR3 in DNA: TGTGCCAGCAACAAACCAACAGGGGTAAGGACTGAAGCTTTCTTT. Protein product: CASNKPTGVRTEAFF.

The chain employs TRBV7-2 and TRBJ1-2; no firm D call. Trimming pared 6 bases from V and 7 bases from J, leaving 9 bases between. This CDR3 comprises 11 residues. CDR1 is SGHTA, CDR2 FQGNSA, per germline. CDR3 bases: TGTGCCAGCAGTTTACCTTTTGGCTACACCTTC. Translated: CASSLPFGYTF.

This clonotype was detected only a few times. This chain joins TRBV20-1 and TRBJ2-5, with 9 bases identical to TRBD1. The J segment lost 5 bases and the V segment lost 1 base, leaving 5 bases of the junction unmatched. Per the germline V gene, CDR1 is DFQATT and CDR2 is SNEGSKA (reference sequence). The length of the CDR3 is 14 residues. CDR3 sequence reads: CSARAGTGPETQYF. CDR3 nucleotides: TGCAGTGCTAGAGCCGGGACAGGGCCCGAGACCCAGTACTTC.

This clonotype was detected once. One end of the junction is discordant with germline, which a read error may explain. The CDR3 reads CASSYDILRAYVQYF. The CDR3 bases are TGTGCCAGCAGTTACGACATCTTAAGAGCCTACGTGCAGTACTTC. The chain combines TRBV6-5 with TRBJ2-7; D ambiguous. Looked up from germline, CDR1 is MNHEY and CDR2 is SVGAGI. The CDR3 has 15 amino acids.

The chain recombines TRBV7-9 with TRBJ1-1; no clear D gene. V dropped 11 bases and J dropped 3 bases, with 16 bases sitting between them. Germline V lookup: CDR1 SEHNR, CDR2 FQNEAQ (reference sequence). The CDR3 extends over 13 amino acids. The CDR3 protein is CAGDGPRDTEAFF. CDR3 sequence (DNA): TGTGCCGGAGACGGACCGAGGGACACTGAAGCTTTCTTT. Using reference TRBV7-9 and TRBJ1-1 for the parts outside the CDR3, the full variable domain is DTGVSQNPRHKITKRGQNVTFRCDPISEHNRLYWYRQTLGQGPEFLTYFQNEAQLEKSRLLSDRFSAERPKGSFSTLEIQRTEQGDSAMYLCAGDGPRDTEAFFGQGTRLTVV.

Worth noting for this clonotype: The conserved phenylalanine or tryptophan is not found at the CDR3 terminus, so this likely reflects a read error. This sequence joins TRBV29-1 and TRBJ2-1; weak D call: TRBD2 (5 bases). Trimming cost V 7 bases and J 5 bases, with 21 bases left between them. From germline, CDR1 is SQVTM and CDR2 ANQGSEA. CDR3 length: 15 amino acids. CDR3 amino acids: CSAYLQRTRNNEQFL. The CDR3 coding sequence is TGCAGCGCCTACCTACAGCGCACTAGGAACAATGAGCAGTTCCTC.

This chain connects TRBV19 to TRBJ2-3; maybe TRBD1 (6 bases). Germline CDR1 and CDR2: LNHDA and SQIVND (reference sequence). The CDR3 is 15 residues long. The V and J ends lost 10 bases and 0 bases respectively, with 17 bases between them. The CDR3 spells CATIRDTSSTDTQYF. The CDR3 DNA reads TGTGCCACCATCCGGGACACCTCTAGCACAGATACGCAGTATTTT.

This clonotype was seen ten or more times. CDR3 loop: CASSEAWPSTDTQYF. The DNA for the CDR3 is TGTGCCAGCAGTGAAGCGTGGCCTAGCACAGATACGCAGTATTTT. The chain combines TRBV2 with TRBJ2-3; D unresolved. The CDR3 runs to 15 residues. The V end lost 0 bases, the J end lost 0 bases, and 7 bases lay between the germline ends. Germline V gene sequence: CDR1 SNHLY, CDR2 FYNNEI. The full variable domain, completed using reference TRBV2 and TRBJ2-3, is EPEVTQTPSHQVTQMGQEVILRCVPISNHLYFYWYRQILGQKVEFLVSFYNNEISEKSEIFDDQFSVERPDGSNFTLKIRSTKLEDSAMYFCASSEAWPSTDTQYFGPGTRLTVL.

This clonotype appeared a few times. The V gene is TRBV6-5, the J gene TRBJ2-3; no firm D call. The CDR3 totals 14 residues. Germline CDR1 MNHEY, CDR2 SVGAGI. V was trimmed by 3 bases and J by 2 bases, leaving 9 bases between them. The CDR3 DNA follows: TGTGCCAGCAGTTATGCCAGGCCCACAGATACGCAGTATTTT. This codes for CASSYARPTDTQYF.

This clonotype was picked up a small number of times. The chain links TRBV25-1 to TRBJ2-1; no clear D. Trimming left V 5 bases short and J 7 bases short, with 9 bases between. The germline CDR1 and CDR2 sequences are MGHDK and SYGVNS. The CDR3 has 12 residues. The CDR3 bases are TGTGCCAGCAGTAAAATTGGTAATGAGCAGTTCTTC. This translates into CASSKIGNEQFF.

A few counts support this clonotype. This rearrangement joins TRBV20-1 to TRBJ2-7; TRBD1 agrees at 8 bases. The CDR3 runs 13 residues. J lost 2 bases, V lost 3 bases, and 3 bases had no gene match. CDR1 and CDR2 (germline): DFQATT, SNEGSKA (reference sequence). The CDR3 sequence is CSARGQATYEQYV. The CDR3 DNA sequence: TGCAGTGCTAGGGGACAGGCGACCTACGAGCAGTACGTC.

This chain's CDR3 is CASNLDRGGETQYF. CDR3 in DNA: TGTGCCAGCAACCTGGACAGGGGCGGTGAGACCCAGTACTTC. This chain joins TRBV2 and TRBJ2-5, with 9 bases lining up with TRBD1. V was pared by 7 bases and J by 5 bases, with 8 bases of the junction left unmatched. The CDR3 covers 14 residues. The germline V gene encodes CDR1 SNHLY and CDR2 FYNNEI. Complete variable domain (other parts from reference TRBV2 and TRBJ2-5): EPEVTQTPSHQVTQMGQEVILRCVPISNHLYFYWYRQILGQKVEFLVSFYNNEISEKSEIFDDQFSVERPDGSNFTLKIRSTKLEDSAMYFCASNLDRGGETQYFGPGTRLLVL.

This rearrangement joins TRBV12-3 or TRBV12-4 to TRBJ2-1; 7 positions agree with TRBD2. The V segment lost 3 bases and the J segment 5 bases; nucleotides outside the gene matches: 7. This CDR3 is 15 amino acids long. The CDR3 sequence: CASSFRRGLNNEQFF. The CDR3 DNA reads TGTGCCAGCAGTTTCCGACGGGGACTAAACAATGAGCAGTTCTTC.

The J gene is TRBJ2-7, the V gene TRBV7-6; maybe TRBD2 (6 bases). V lost 2 bases and J 13 bases, leaving 15 bases between the germline ends. Germline V gives CDR1 SGHVS, CDR2 FNYEAQ. The CDR3 spans 12 residues. Here the CDR3 reads CASSLQETRLYF. DNA of the CDR3: TGTGCCAGCAGCTTACAGGAGACTAGACTATACTTC.

This chain joins TRBV10-3 and TRBJ2-7, with TRBD2 matching 7 bases. The junction had 7 bases not matched to a gene; V was cut back by 4 bases and J by 1 base. The length of the CDR3 is 15 residues. Germline assignment: CDR1 ENHRY and CDR2 SYGVKD. CDR3 sequence (DNA): TGTGCCATCAGTGCGGCCAGCGGGGCTTCCTACGAGCAGTACGTC. Amino acids: CAISAASGASYEQYV.

The CDR3 DNA reads TGTGCCATCTCCGAGGGGCCCGAGCAGTACGTC. Protein sequence: CAISEGPEQYV. The chain carries TRBV10-3 and TRBJ2-7; the D gene could be TRBD1 or TRBD2 (5 bases each). CDR1 is ENHRY, CDR2 SYGVKD, per germline. Trimming left V 8 bases short and J 6 bases short, with 11 bases between. The CDR3 consists of 11 residues.

The chain combines TRBV20-1 with TRBJ2-5, with 7 positions matching TRBD1. Germline V gene lookup returns CDR1 DFQATT and CDR2 SNEGSKA (reference sequence). The CDR3 length is 13 residues. V lost 6 bases and J lost 5; bases outside the gene matches: 9. This CDR3 reads CSAPPTGQETQYF. The CDR3 bases are TGCAGTGCCCCACCGACAGGGCAGGAGACCCAGTACTTC.

This clonotype has only a few counts. This chain joins TRBV7-8 and TRBJ2-1; possibly TRBD2 for D (5 bases). Germline values: CDR1 SGHVS, CDR2 FQNEAQ. Trimming left V 1 base short and J 9 bases short, with 16 bases between. The CDR3 length is 15 residues. CDR3 bases: TGTGCCAGCAGCTTAGTGCAGTGGGGAGTGGGTGAGCAGTTCTTC. This gives the protein CASSLVQWGVGEQFF.

As to this clonotype: The junction shows a germline mismatch at one end, possibly a read error. The V and J genes are TRBV12-3 or TRBV12-4 and TRBJ2-1; 10 nucleotides match TRBD2. This CDR3 spans 18 amino acids. The CDR3 DNA is TGTGCCATCAGTCCCAAGGTAGCGGGAGGACGCTCCTACAATGAGCAGTTCTTC. Protein product: CAISPKVAGGRSYNEQFF.

This clonotype was detected a few times. The genes are TRBV20-1 and TRBJ2-1; 8 nucleotides match TRBD2. This CDR3 has 14 amino acids. The V gene end was trimmed by 6 bases and the J gene end by 0 bases; junction bases not matched to a gene: 4. The germline CDR1 and CDR2 sequences are DFQATT and SNEGSKA (reference sequence). Here the CDR3 DNA reads TGCAGTGCCACGACTAGCGACTCCTACAATGAGCAGTTCTTC. Translating gives CSATTSDSYNEQFF.

There are many counts of this clonotype. One end of the junction fails to match germline, which may point to a read error. J is TRBJ2-1 and V is TRBV6-6; 9 positions match TRBD2. The CDR3 runs to 13 residues. Germline V CDR1 and CDR2: MNHNY, SVGAGI (reference sequence). The CDR3 nucleotides are TGTGCCAGCGGGATAGCGGGAGCGCCCTCTAGGATCTTC. It encodes CASGIAGAPSRIF.

This clonotype was seen more than once but under ten times. The rearrangement joins TRBV29-1 to TRBJ1-1; 8 bases agree with TRBD1. The germline V gene encodes CDR1 SQVTM and CDR2 ANQGSEA. The CDR3 is 14 amino acids. Germline trimming cut 7 bases from V and 3 bases from J; bases unmatched to any gene: 10. CDR3 bases: TGCAGCGCCTCCCACAGGGGACAGGACACTGAAGCTTTCTTT. The encoded protein is CSASHRGQDTEAFF. Variable domain in full (rest from reference TRBV29-1 and TRBJ1-1): SAVISQKPSRDICQRGTSLTIQCQVDSQVTMMFWYRQQPGQSLTLIATANQGSEATYESGFVIDKFPISRPNLTFSTLTVSNMSPEDSSIYLCSASHRGQDTEAFFGQGTRLTVV.

This clonotype was seen more than once but under ten times. V is TRBV20-1 and J is TRBJ2-5; 9 bases line up with TRBD1. After removal of 6 bases from V and 3 bases from J, the junction contained 14 bases not matched to a gene. Germline loops: CDR1 DFQATT, CDR2 SNEGSKA (reference sequence). CDR3 length: 16 residues. CDR3 bases: TGCAGTGCCCCCGGGACAGGGCCAATTACCAAAGAGACCCAGTACTTC. It is translated as CSAPGTGPITKETQYF.

V is TRBV12-3 or TRBV12-4 and J is TRBJ2-1; no firm D call. This CDR3 has 14 residues. V gave up 3 bases and J gave up 5 bases, with 11 bases separating them. CDR3 coding DNA: TGTGCCAGCAGTTTCCCCGGTCCCCACAATGAGCAGTTCTTC. Amino acids: CASSFPGPHNEQFF.

This clonotype was recorded a few times. The chain recombines TRBV9 with TRBJ1-4; perhaps TRBD1 as D (5 bases). Germline CDR1 is SGDLS and CDR2 is YYNGEE. Trimming shortened V by 4 bases and J by 1 base, and 17 bases separated the two germline ends. This CDR3 region has 17 residues. The DNA for the CDR3 is TGTGCCAGCAGCCCTCGGACTGGGGCCCTAACTAATGAAAAACTGTTTTTT. It is translated as CASSPRTGALTNEKLFF.

In this sample, this clonotype turned up many times. A junction boundary mismatches the germline segment, possibly from a read error. The chain is built from TRBV12-3 or TRBV12-4 and TRBJ2-5, with 7 bases fitting TRBD2. The CDR3 consists of 13 residues. CDR3 coding DNA: TGCGCCAGCAGCTCCACGGGAGGAGAGACCCAGTACTTC. Its protein is CASSSTGGETQYF.

The chain joins TRBV28 to TRBJ2-5, with TRBD2 as a possible D gene (6 bases). The length of the CDR3 is 15 residues. Trimming pared 6 bases from V and 0 bases from J, leaving 14 bases between. Germline V gene sequence: CDR1 MDHEN, CDR2 SYDVKM. CDR3 region: CASRLGRGNQETQYF. CDR3 sequence (DNA): TGTGCCAGCAGGTTGGGTCGCGGGAACCAAGAGACCCAGTACTTC.

In its sample, this clonotype was seen a few times. The V gene is TRBV5-1, the J gene TRBJ2-7; 13 bases fit TRBD2. Germline V gene sequence: CDR1 SGHRS, CDR2 YFSETQ. The J segment lost 5 bases and the V segment lost 3 bases, leaving 8 bases of the junction unmatched. The CDR3 spans 16 residues. CDR3: CASSSLAGGPADEQYF. The CDR3 DNA sequence: TGCGCCAGCAGCTCACTAGCGGGAGGGCCGGCGGACGAGCAGTACTTC.